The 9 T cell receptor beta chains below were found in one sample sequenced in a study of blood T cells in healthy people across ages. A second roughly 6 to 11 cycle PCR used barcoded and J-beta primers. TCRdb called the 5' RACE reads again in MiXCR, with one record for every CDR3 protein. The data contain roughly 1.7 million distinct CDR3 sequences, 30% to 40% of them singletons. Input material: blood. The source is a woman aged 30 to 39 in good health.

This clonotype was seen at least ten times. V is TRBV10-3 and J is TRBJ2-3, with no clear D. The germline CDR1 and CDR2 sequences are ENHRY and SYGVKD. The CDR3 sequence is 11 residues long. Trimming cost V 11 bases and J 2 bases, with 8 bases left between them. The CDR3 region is CAGRDTDTQYF. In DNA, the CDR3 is TGTGCCGGCCGAGACACAGATACGCAGTATTTT.

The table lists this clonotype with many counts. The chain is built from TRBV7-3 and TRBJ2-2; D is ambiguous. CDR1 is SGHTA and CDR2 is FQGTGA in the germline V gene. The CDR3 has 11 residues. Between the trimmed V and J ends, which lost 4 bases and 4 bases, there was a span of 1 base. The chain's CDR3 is CASSSTGELFF. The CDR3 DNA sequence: TGTGCCAGCAGCTCCACCGGGGAGCTGTTTTTT.

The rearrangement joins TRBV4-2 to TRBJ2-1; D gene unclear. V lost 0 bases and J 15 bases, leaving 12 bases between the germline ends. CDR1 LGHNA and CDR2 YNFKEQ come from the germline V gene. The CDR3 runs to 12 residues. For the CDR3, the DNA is TGTGCCAGCAGCCAAGATGAAATCGGCCCGTTCTTC. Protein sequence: CASSQDEIGPFF.

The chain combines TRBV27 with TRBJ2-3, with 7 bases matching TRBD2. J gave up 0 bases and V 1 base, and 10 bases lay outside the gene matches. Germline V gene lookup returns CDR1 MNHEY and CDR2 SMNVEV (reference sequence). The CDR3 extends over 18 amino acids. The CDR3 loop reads CASSLYGLAAASTDTQYF. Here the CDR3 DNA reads TGTGCCAGCAGTTTATATGGTCTAGCGGCAGCCAGCACAGATACGCAGTATTTT.

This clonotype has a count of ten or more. CDR3 protein: CASSSRLAGWGGTQYF. CDR3 in DNA: TGTGCCAGCAGTTCAAGACTAGCGGGATGGGGAGGAACGCAGTATTTT. The chain joins TRBV28 to TRBJ2-3; 11 bases match TRBD2. This CDR3 comprises 16 residues. V gave up 4 bases and J gave up 9 bases; unmatched junction bases: 12. Germline V lookup: CDR1 MDHEN, CDR2 SYDVKM.

This CDR3 reads CATSRAGTEAFF. CDR3 coding DNA: TGTGCCACCAGCAGGGCGGGGACTGAAGCTTTCTTT. V and J are TRBV15 and TRBJ1-1; no clear D. The CDR3 has 12 residues. V lost 3 bases to trimming and J lost 5 bases, with 7 bases between them. Germline lookup yields CDR1 LNHNV and CDR2 YYDKDF (reference sequence).

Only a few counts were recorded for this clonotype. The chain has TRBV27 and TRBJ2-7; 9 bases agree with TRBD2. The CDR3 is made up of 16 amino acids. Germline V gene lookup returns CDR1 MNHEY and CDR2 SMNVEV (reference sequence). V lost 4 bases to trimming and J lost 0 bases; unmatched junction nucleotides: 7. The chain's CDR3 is CASSSRTSAGSYEQYF. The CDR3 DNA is TGTGCCAGCAGTTCCAGGACTAGCGCTGGCTCCTACGAGCAGTACTTC.

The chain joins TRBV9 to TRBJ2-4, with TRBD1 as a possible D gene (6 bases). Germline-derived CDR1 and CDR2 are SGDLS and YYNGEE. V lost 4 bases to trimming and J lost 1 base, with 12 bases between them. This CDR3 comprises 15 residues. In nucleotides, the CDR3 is TGTGCCAGCAGCCAACAGGGCCTGGCCAAAAACATTCAGTACTTC. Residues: CASSQQGLAKNIQYF.

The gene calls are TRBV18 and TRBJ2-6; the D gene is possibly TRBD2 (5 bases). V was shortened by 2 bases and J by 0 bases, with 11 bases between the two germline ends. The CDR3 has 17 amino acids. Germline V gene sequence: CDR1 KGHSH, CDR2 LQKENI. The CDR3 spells CASSPFGENSGANVLTF. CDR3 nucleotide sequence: TGTGCCAGCTCACCATTCGGGGAGAACTCTGGGGCCAACGTCCTGACTTTC.